This T cell receptor beta chain stems from a study of blood T cells in healthy people across ages. Whole-study findings and limits: As naive T cell percentage varied, TCR beta diversity correlated strongly with it.

The total RNA that was extracted per sample amounted to at least 5.5 micrograms. This clonotype has a count of ten or more. Its antigen remains unidentified. From germline, CDR1 is MNHEY and CDR2 SVGEGT. This CDR3 has 14 residues. V gave up 10 bases and J gave up 5 bases; unmatched junction bases: 9. Using a J-beta primer mix together with a sample-barcoded 5' primer, a second PCR was run for roughly 7 to 11 cycles. Unique molecular identifiers of 12 random nucleotides labeled each cDNA. TCRdb reprocessed the 5' RACE reads via MiXCR and lists one record per CDR3 protein. The sample carries 550,000 to 800,000 distinct CDR3 sequences, approximately 31% recorded once.

The origin of this receptor is a woman at least 80 years old in good health. The sequencing input was blood. The rearrangement uses TRBV6-2 or TRBV6-3 and TRBJ2-1; 9 bases line up with TRBD2. The CDR3 region is CATVLAGANNEQFF. The CDR3 DNA reads TGTGCCACCGTCTTAGCGGGGGCCAACAATGAGCAGTTCTTC.